The 18 T cell receptor beta chains reported below all come from one sample, sequenced in a study of regulatory T cells in long-lasting Graves disease (dated by TCRdb to about 2021). Receptor libraries were prepared by multiplex PCR. TCRdb names Illumina HiSeq 4000 as the instrument used. CDR3 regions were amplified by Arm-PCR with iRepertoire HTBI primers to construct TCR beta libraries. TCRdb trimmed the raw reads at Q25, called clones with MiXCR and kept productive beta chains. Each entry is one CDR3 protein sequence, shown with its most common DNA and genes. The sample table contains hundreds of thousands of distinct CDR3 sequences; only one count was recorded for 15% to 20% of them. The ten largest account for approximately 25% of the sample. The sample's time point label, in plain terms: newly diagnosed GD, antithyroid drugs for less than 3 months. For both TCR sequencing and RNA sequencing, RNA was extracted from PBMCs in TRIzol.

The same data also went into a second study, on T cells in Graves' hyperthyroidism and ophthalmopathy.

Sample: peripheral blood mononuclear cells (PBMCs), taken at new diagnosis, from a patient treated with antithyroid drugs. These receptors were collected from a woman between 40 and 65 years old with Graves disease. Donor details come from another sample of the same person, matched by shared clones.

At least ten counts were recorded for this clonotype. The chain combines TRBV18 with TRBJ1-4, with a possible D match to TRBD1 (5 bases). The CDR3 runs 12 residues. V lost 3 bases and J 10 bases, leaving 9 bases between the germline ends. Germline V gene data show CDR1 as KGHSH and CDR2 as LQKENI. CDR3 nucleotides: TGTGCCAGCTCACCTGGGGCTGGAAAACTGTTTTTT. It encodes CASSPGAGKLFF.

The sample holds a few counts of this clonotype. The chain carries TRBV4-1 and TRBJ1-1, with D perhaps TRBD1 (5 bases). The germline V gene has CDR1 MGHRA and CDR2 YSYEKL. V was shortened by 4 bases and J by 4 bases, with 19 bases between the two germline ends. The CDR3 covers 16 residues. CDR3 loop: CASSPKGRRDFTEAFF. For the CDR3, the DNA is TGCGCCAGCAGCCCCAAGGGGCGCCGCGACTTCACTGAAGCTTTCTTT.

This clonotype was observed a few times. In nucleotides, the CDR3 is TGTGCCAGCACCCCCGGGACTTTAAACGACGATGAGCAGTTCTTC. Protein sequence: CASTPGTLNDDEQFF. The chain couples TRBV12-3 or TRBV12-4 to TRBJ2-1; D might be TRBD2 (6 bases). Trimming pared 7 bases from V and 8 bases from J, leaving 21 bases between. The CDR3 length is 15 residues.

This clonotype was detected only a few times. This rearrangement joins TRBV6-9 to TRBJ1-3; D uncertain. The CDR3 has 17 residues. Germline loops: CDR1 MNHGY, CDR2 SVAAGI. The V end lost 4 bases, the J end lost 0 bases, and 16 bases lay between the germline ends. The CDR3 protein is CASSSLPRRPSGNTIYF. The CDR3 coding sequence is TGTGCCAGCAGTTCCCTTCCCCGCAGGCCCTCTGGAAACACCATATATTTT.

This clonotype has at least ten counts. The rearrangement joins TRBV12-3 or TRBV12-4 to TRBJ1-2, with 7 nucleotides matching TRBD1. The CDR3 runs 15 residues. V shed 3 bases, J shed 2 bases, and the junction held 6 bases outside the gene matches. The CDR3 reads CASSLDRTLNYGYTF. The CDR3 nucleotides are TGTGCCAGCAGTTTGGACAGGACCCTCAACTATGGCTACACCTTC.

The sample holds a few counts of this clonotype. DNA of the CDR3: TGTGCCAGCAGCCTTGACACCACCTACGAGCAGTACTTC. Translated, it gives CASSLDTTYEQYF. The chain combines TRBV5-4 with TRBJ2-7; D remains ambiguous. V was cut by 4 bases and J by 2 bases, with 10 bases left in between. The germline gives CDR1 SGHNT, CDR2 YYREEE (reference sequence). CDR3 length equals 13 residues.

This clonotype was recorded many times. The chain links TRBV27 to TRBJ1-1; TRBD1 aligns across 8 bases. Germline V gives CDR1 MNHEY, CDR2 SMNVEV (reference sequence). V shed 5 bases, J shed 11 bases, and the junction held 7 bases outside the gene matches. This CDR3 has 12 residues. The CDR3 region has the DNA TGTGCCAGCAGTCTAACAGGGGGGATGGCTTTCTTT. It encodes CASSLTGGMAFF.

This clonotype was counted a few times. CDR3 loop: CASSPAGTETGELFF. The CDR3 DNA is TGTGCCAGCAGCCCTGCAGGGACGGAAACCGGGGAGCTGTTTTTT. The chain couples TRBV12-3 or TRBV12-4 to TRBJ2-2, with D perhaps assigned TRBD1 or TRBD2 (5 bases each). Trimming cost V 6 bases and J 5 bases, with 16 bases left between them. This CDR3 contains 15 residues.

This clonotype turned up a few times. This chain joins TRBV4-1 and TRBJ1-5; 11 bases agree with TRBD1. Germline lookup yields CDR1 MGHRA and CDR2 YSYEKL. V shed 3 bases, J shed 11 bases, and the junction held 9 bases outside the gene matches. CDR3 length equals 15 residues. The CDR3 here is CASSHPGQGVRTQHF. As DNA, the CDR3 is TGCGCCAGCAGCCACCCGGGACAGGGGGTTAGGACCCAGCATTTT.

V is TRBV9 and J is TRBJ2-1; D is possibly TRBD1 (6 bases). CDR3 length equals 13 residues. Germline CDR1 and CDR2: SGDLS and YYNGEE. V gave up 6 bases and J gave up 10 bases, with 17 bases separating them. This CDR3 is CASNLGAPSEQFF. The CDR3 nucleotides are TGTGCCAGCAACCTGGGGGCACCGAGCGAGCAGTTCTTC. Variable domain in full (rest from reference TRBV9 and TRBJ2-1): DSGVTQTPKHLITATGQRVTLRCSPRSGDLSVYWYQQSLDQGLQFLIQYYNGEERAKGNILERFSAQQFPDLHSELNLSSLELGDSALYFCASNLGAPSEQFFGPGTRLTVL.

This clonotype was detected ten times or more. V usage is TRBV6-2 or TRBV6-3 and J usage is TRBJ2-1; D perhaps matches TRBD2 (6 bases). The germline CDR1 and CDR2 sequences are MNHEY and SVGEGT. Trimming removed 2 bases from V and 7 bases from J, with 9 bases in between. The CDR3 extends over 13 amino acids. The CDR3 reads CASSYGRYNEQFF. CDR3 nucleotide sequence: TGTGCCAGCAGTTACGGGAGGTATAATGAGCAGTTCTTC.

This clonotype has a count of ten or more. The V gene is TRBV20-1, the J gene TRBJ2-1; TRBD2 is a possible D gene (6 bases). The CDR3 consists of 14 residues. Germline CDR1 is DFQATT and CDR2 is SNEGSKA (reference sequence). V lost 6 bases and J lost 0, with 12 bases in between. The CDR3 protein is CSATDGSSYNEQFF. CDR3 DNA: TGCAGTGCCACAGACGGGAGCTCCTACAATGAGCAGTTCTTC.

The table lists this clonotype with many counts. This chain uses TRBV28 with TRBJ2-3; D perhaps matches TRBD1 (5 bases). V was trimmed by 6 bases and J by 1 base, leaving 17 bases between them. Germline CDR1 is MDHEN and CDR2 is SYDVKM. This CDR3 contains 16 residues. As DNA, the CDR3 is TGTGCCAGCAGCGCTAGGGGCCGAGCTGGCACAGATACGCAGTATTTT. Translating it yields CASSARGRAGTDTQYF. Full variable domain (rest looked up from reference TRBV28 and TRBJ2-3): DVKVTQSSRYLVKRTGEKVFLECVQDMDHENMFWYRQDPGLGLRLIYFSYDVKMKEKGDIPEGYSVSREKKERFSLILESASTNQTSMYLCASSARGRAGTDTQYFGPGTRLTVL.

The chain recombines TRBV7-9 with TRBJ2-1; the match to TRBD2 covers 8 bases. Germline assignment: CDR1 SEHNR and CDR2 FQNEAQ (reference sequence). Trimming cost V 6 bases and J 8 bases; bases outside gene matches: 15. The CDR3 length is 16 residues. Here the CDR3 DNA reads TGTGCCAGCAGGCTAGGCTCGGGGGGGGCCTCGGATGAGCAGTTCTTC. Translation: CASRLGSGGASDEQFF.

In its sample, this clonotype was seen a few times. This chain links TRBV11-2 with TRBJ2-7; D unresolved. V shed 3 bases and J shed 4 bases, with 13 bases lying between them. CDR1 SGHAT and CDR2 FQNNGV come from the germline V gene. This CDR3 is built from 14 residues. In DNA, the CDR3 is TGTGCCAGCAGCTTGGTTATAGGGTCATACGAGCAGTACTTC. Amino acids: CASSLVIGSYEQYF.

In this sample, this clonotype turned up many times. This chain uses TRBV11-3 with TRBJ2-1; D is possibly TRBD1 (5 bases). CDR3 length: 13 residues. V lost 2 bases and J lost 9, with 11 bases in between. Germline CDR1 SGHNT, CDR2 YENEEA. CDR3 in amino acids: CASSLRHTGEQFF. In nucleotides, the CDR3 is TGTGCCAGCAGCTTAAGACACACAGGTGAGCAGTTCTTC.

The chain couples TRBV19 to TRBJ1-1; weak D call: TRBD1 (5 bases). With 6 bases removed from V and 0 bases from J, the gap between germline ends came to 17 bases. The CDR3 consists of 16 residues. CDR1 LNHDA and CDR2 SQIVND come from the germline V gene (reference sequence). The chain's CDR3 is CASSFDLGDLNTEAFF. As DNA, the CDR3 is TGTGCCAGTAGCTTCGATCTGGGGGATTTGAACACTGAAGCTTTCTTT. Filled out from reference TRBV19 and TRBJ1-1, the complete variable domain reads DGGITQSPKYLFRKEGQNVTLSCEQNLNHDAMYWYRQDPGQGLRLIYYSQIVNDFQKGDIAEGYSVSREKKESFPLTVTSAQKNPTAFYLCASSFDLGDLNTEAFFGQGTRLTVV.

Notes on this clonotype: With only one base between it and a far larger clone, this is likely a read error. The gene calls are TRBV12-3 or TRBV12-4 and TRBJ2-5, with 8 nucleotides matching TRBD2. The V gene end was trimmed by 6 bases and the J gene end by 11 bases; junction bases not matched to a gene: 23. This CDR3 is 17 amino acids long. The CDR3 region is CASSPGLAAKSYNEQYF. In DNA, the CDR3 is TGTGCCAGCAGCCCCGGACTAGCCGCAAAGTCCTACAATGAGCAGTACTTC.